This T cell receptor beta chain was found in a study of sequential checkpoint blockade in melanoma. Study-level information: First-line arms were nivolumab then ipilimumab, or the reverse, randomized 1:1. Each arm's sequence ended with maintenance nivolumab.

The assay was immunoSEQ multiplex PCR, and TCRdb's table has in-frame clones only and misses some. The table has around 13,000 clones, approximately 72% seen once. CDR3 length: 14 residues. V was clipped by 2 bases and J by 2 bases, with 12 bases between them. The germline V gene encodes CDR1 SQVTM and CDR2 ANQGSEA. Treatment defined: randomized to nivolumab then ipilimumab (arm A) or the reverse (arm B). No patient had prior DNA-damaging chemotherapy. Sorted cells were live CD3+CD8+, lacking CD19 and CD56, from PBMCs. The sample here was CD8+ T cells sorted from blood (inferred from file names), taken from a patient given nivolumab and ipilimumab in sequence. The rearrangement links TRBV29-1 to TRBJ2-5; TRBD2 is a possible D gene (6 bases). The sequence derives from a human donor with melanoma. Here the CDR3 reads CSVELPGRQETQYF. As DNA, the CDR3 is TGCAGCGTTGAACTGCCAGGGAGGCAAGAGACCCAGTACTTC.